The entry below gives a single T cell receptor beta chain sequence along with its context. The CDR3 contains 12 residues. Germline CDR1 is SGHTS and CDR2 is YDEGEE. Unmatched junction bases numbered 0, after V lost 3 bases and J lost 4 bases. The repertoire was sequenced with immunoSEQ multiplex PCR; TCRdb's copy has only in-frame clones and lacks some. The repertoire holds 80,000 to 100,000 clones, approximately 81% seen once, with about 4.5% in the top ten. The data stem from a study of blood T cell repertoires in COVID-19. V and J are TRBV5-8 and TRBJ2-7; 8 nucleotides line up with TRBD1. The clonotype was recovered from a man in his 60s with acute or convalescent COVID-19. The sequencing input was peripheral blood. This CDR3 is CASSWDRYEQYF. CDR3 in DNA: TGTGCCAGCAGCTGGGACAGGTACGAGCAGTACTTC.